The 17 T cell receptor beta chains presented below share a single source sample, sequenced in a study of blood T cell repertoires in COVID-19. Measured with immunoSEQ multiplex PCR; TCRdb has only the in-frame clones, and not every one. The top ten hold around 3% of the sample, which has about 48,000 clones, 65% to 90% seen once. Sequenced: peripheral blood. All receptors come from an elderly woman with acute or convalescent COVID-19.

The chain recombines TRBV3-1 (or the pseudogene TRBV3-2) with TRBJ2-1, with TRBD2 identical over 7 bases. V was clipped by 0 bases and J by 0 bases; unmatched bases: 8. Germline V gene data show CDR1 as LGHDT and CDR2 as YNNKEL (reference sequence). The CDR3 length is 18 residues. CDR3 amino acids: CASSQEAGFVSSYNEQFF. Here the CDR3 DNA reads TGTGCCAGCAGCCAAGAAGCGGGGTTCGTCAGCTCCTACAATGAGCAGTTCTTC.

The chain uses TRBV7-8 and TRBJ1-4, with D unclear. Germline V gives CDR1 SGHVS, CDR2 FQNEAQ. The CDR3 contains 15 residues. V was trimmed by 7 bases and J by 0 bases, leaving 12 bases between them. CDR3 DNA sequence: TGTGCCAGCACCCTGACCGAGGCAACTAATGAAAAACTGTTTTTT. Translation gives CASTLTEATNEKLFF.

This chain uses TRBV30 with TRBJ1-4; 8 positions match TRBD1. After removal of 1 base from V and 4 bases from J, the junction contained 14 bases not matched to a gene. Germline-derived CDR1 and CDR2 are GTSNPN and SVGIG (reference sequence). The CDR3 is made up of 18 amino acids. In nucleotides, the CDR3 is TGTGCCTGGAGTGATCGAGACAGGGGCCTCTTTGATAATGAAAAACTGTTTTTT. It encodes CAWSDRDRGLFDNEKLFF.

The V call is TRBV7-2, the J call TRBJ1-2, with D possibly matching TRBD1 (5 bases). The germline V and J ends were trimmed by 5 bases and 2 bases, with 15 bases remaining between them. The germline CDR1 and CDR2 sequences are SGHTA and FQGNSA. The CDR3 consists of 15 residues. The CDR3 bases are TGTGCCAGCAGCACCTCAGGGCTTCAAAACTATGGCTACACCTTC. As protein: CASSTSGLQNYGYTF. Looking up the rest from reference TRBV7-2 and TRBJ1-2 gives the full variable domain: GAGVSQSPSNKVTEKGKDVELRCDPISGHTALYWYRQSLGQGLEFLIYFQGNSAPDKSGLPSDRFSAERTGGSVSTLTIQRTQQEDSAVYLCASSTSGLQNYGYTFGSGTRLTVV.

The V call is TRBV5-8, the J call TRBJ2-3; the match to TRBD2 covers 15 bases. Germline V gene data show CDR1 as SGHTS and CDR2 as YDEGEE. The CDR3 contains 18 residues. With V trimmed by 5 bases and J by 2 bases, 9 bases remained unmatched. This CDR3 is CASRSGLAGGLFTDTQYF. The CDR3 region has the DNA TGTGCCAGCAGATCGGGACTAGCGGGGGGCCTTTTCACAGATACGCAGTATTTT.

This chain joins TRBV30 and TRBJ1-1, with TRBD1 matching over 9 bases. With V trimmed by 5 bases and J by 4 bases, 2 bases remained unmatched. Per germline, CDR1 GTSNPN and CDR2 SVGIG (reference sequence). The CDR3 loop spans 12 amino acids. The CDR3 reads CAWDRGSTEAFF. The CDR3, as DNA: TGTGCCTGGGACAGGGGGAGCACTGAAGCTTTCTTT.

The chain combines TRBV5-1 with TRBJ1-2; D is possibly TRBD1 (5 bases). Trimming shortened V by 1 base and J by 6 bases, and 10 bases separated the two germline ends. In germline, CDR1 is SGHRS, CDR2 YFSETQ. The CDR3 totals 13 residues. In nucleotides, the CDR3 is TGCGCCAGCAGCTTGCAGCAGGGCGATGGCTACACCTTC. It specifies CASSLQQGDGYTF.

The chain links TRBV3-1 (or the pseudogene TRBV3-2) to TRBJ1-2, with a possible D match to TRBD1 (5 bases). The CDR3 is made up of 16 amino acids. CDR1 and CDR2 (germline): LGHDT, YNNKEL (reference sequence). Deletions cut 0 bases from V and 5 bases from J, with 16 bases between. CDR3 DNA: TGTGCCAGCAGCCAAGATGGACAAGGGGAGGTGTATGGCTACACCTTC. Protein sequence: CASSQDGQGEVYGYTF.

The chain joins TRBV7-2 to TRBJ2-1, with D perhaps TRBD1 (6 bases). The CDR3 sequence is 14 residues long. Germline loops: CDR1 SGHTA, CDR2 FQGNSA. V lost 1 base to trimming and J lost 4 bases, with 8 bases between them. Written as DNA, the CDR3 is TGTGCCAGCAGCTTAGGGGGGCTTTACAATGAGCAGTTCTTC. Its translation: CASSLGGLYNEQFF.

Only a few counts were recorded for this clone. J is TRBJ1-4 and V is TRBV29-1; 7 nucleotides align to TRBD1. V was clipped by 5 bases and J by 4 bases; unmatched bases: 4. In germline, CDR1 is SQVTM, CDR2 ANQGSEA. This CDR3 contains 13 residues. CDR3 nucleotide sequence: TGCAGCGTTCGGACAGGACTTAATGAAAAACTGTTTTTT. It codes for CSVRTGLNEKLFF.

The rearrangement links TRBV6-5 to TRBJ2-6; possibly TRBD2 for D (5 bases). The CDR3 is made up of 15 amino acids. Trimming removed 5 bases from V and 0 bases from J, with 8 bases in between. CDR1 and CDR2 (germline): MNHEY, SVGAGI. The CDR3 bases are TGTGCCAGCAGTCGGGGTTCCTCTGGGGCCAACGTCCTGACTTTC. The encoded protein is CASSRGSSGANVLTF.

The chain combines TRBV9 with TRBJ2-5, with 13 bases that match TRBD2. Germline V gives CDR1 SGDLS, CDR2 YYNGEE. V lost 1 base, J lost 2 bases, and 2 bases stayed unmatched. The CDR3 runs 16 residues. CDR3 region: CASSVRTSGGQETQYF. The CDR3 bases are TGTGCCAGCAGCGTAAGGACTAGCGGGGGTCAAGAGACCCAGTACTTC.

This chain uses TRBV19 with TRBJ2-4, with a weak D call TRBD2 (6 bases). The length of the CDR3 is 18 residues. V was clipped by 2 bases and J by 1 base, with 18 bases between them. The germline CDR1 and CDR2 sequences are LNHDA and SQIVND (reference sequence). CDR3: CASSISRGTPGAKNIQYF. CDR3 in DNA: TGTGCCAGTAGTATATCCCGGGGGACCCCTGGGGCCAAAAACATTCAGTACTTC.

The gene calls are TRBV6-1 and TRBJ1-2, with 7 bases identical to TRBD1. The ends lost 4 bases at V and 2 bases at J; junction bases unmatched: 16. The CDR3 loop spans 18 amino acids. Germline assignment: CDR1 MNHNS and CDR2 SASEGT. This CDR3 is CASSGKGASLSGNYGYTF. In DNA form, the CDR3 reads TGTGCCAGCAGTGGAAAGGGGGCCAGTTTATCGGGGAACTATGGCTACACCTTC.

There are a few counts of this clone. The V call is TRBV6-5, the J call TRBJ1-2; D may be TRBD1 (5 bases). The CDR3 spans 14 residues. Germline lookup yields CDR1 MNHEY and CDR2 SVGAGI. V was shortened by 3 bases and J by 3 bases, with 11 bases between the two germline ends. The DNA of the CDR3 is TGTGCCAGCAGTTATGGGGCCCCAGACTATGGCTACACCTTC. It yields the protein CASSYGAPDYGYTF.

The chain couples TRBV2 to TRBJ1-4; 7 nucleotides line up with TRBD1. In germline, CDR1 is SNHLY, CDR2 FYNNEI. V gave up 6 bases and J gave up 8 bases; unmatched junction bases: 15. This CDR3 has 16 amino acids. CDR3 sequence (DNA): TGTGCCAGCAGACGATACGCCGGGACAGCAGGGGAAAAACTGTTTTTT. Protein: CASRRYAGTAGEKLFF.

There are a few counts of this clone. The genes are TRBV6-5 and TRBJ2-2; 8 positions match TRBD1. The CDR3 has 15 residues. The V gene end was trimmed by 5 bases and the J gene end by 0 bases; junction bases not matched to a gene: 2. Germline V CDR1 and CDR2: MNHEY, SVGAGI. CDR3 bases: TGTGCCAGCAGTCAGGGGGCGGCGAACACCGGGGAGCTGTTTTTT. Translated: CASSQGAANTGELFF.